This record looks at one T cell receptor (beta chain) sequence and its context. CDR3 size: 13 residues. The germline V gene has CDR1 SGHTA and CDR2 FQGNSA. Trimming stripped 0 bases from V and 6 bases from J, with 9 bases between. This record belongs to a study of T cell responses to AZD1222 COVID-19 vaccine. Method: immunoSEQ multiplex PCR; TCRdb's copy keeps in-frame clones and lacks some. The sample records 80,000 or so clones, roughly 85% being singletons. The sample was peripheral blood, taken on day 0 of AZD1222 vaccination. The receptor's source is an adult in good health. This chain joins TRBV7-2 and TRBJ2-7; tentatively, D is TRBD2 (5 bases). The CDR3 here is CASSLAPEGEQYF. Written as DNA, the CDR3 is TGTGCCAGCAGCTTAGCCCCCGAGGGCGAGCAGTACTTC.